These T cell receptor beta chains were read from a single sample in a study of cytomegalovirus exposure and HLA in healthy donors. Using immunoSEQ multiplex PCR, the repertoire was profiled, and TCRdb retains in-frame clones only, with some absent. This sample carries tens of thousands of clones, 65% to 80% of them seen once, and the ten largest clones take approximately 16%. The sample comprised PBMCs. These TCRs come from a woman aged 50 to 60 in good health and CMV-seropositive. CDR3s include the opening cysteine and the closing phenylalanine or tryptophan. A D gene is named only where the DNA matches it firmly. Only part of the rows carry a size: once, few, many, or a class if the clone is expanded.

TRBD2,-,TRBV4-1,TRBJ2-1,TGCGCCAGCAGCGGGACTAGCGGGAGGGCCTCTGAGCAGTTCTTC,CASSGTSGRASEQFF
TRBD1,-,TRBV11-2,TRBJ1-1,TGTGCCAGCAGCTTTAATCCGACAGGGGGCGTCGCTTTCTTT,CASSFNPTGGVAFF
TRBD2,-,TRBV6-6,TRBJ2-1,TGTGCCAGCACCCAAGGGGGACTAGCGGGAGTGGATGAGCAGTTCTTC,CASTQGGLAGVDEQFF
-,-,TRBV7-6,TRBJ1-5,TGTGCCAGCAGCCCCGAAAATGGAGGGTTTAGCAATCAGCCCCAGCATTTT,CASSPENGGFSNQPQHF
TRBD1,once,TRBV9,TRBJ1-2,TGTGCCAGCAGCGTAACGGGACAGCATACGTTCTATGGCTACACCTTC,CASSVTGQHTFYGYTF
TRBD1,-,TRBV7-6,TRBJ2-6,TGTGCCAGCAGCCTCGGGACAGGGAGCTCTGGGGCCAACGTCCTGACTTTC,CASSLGTGSSGANVLTF
TRBD1,-,TRBV6-1,TRBJ1-5,TGTGCCAACATTGGGACAGGGTTTGCCAATCAGCCCCAGCATTTT,CANIGTGFANQPQHF
TRBD2,-,TRBV7-2,TRBJ2-7,TGTGCCAGCAGCCTGAGGGGTGGACTAGCGGAGAGCGACGAGCAGTACTTC,CASSLRGGLAESDEQYF
-,-,TRBV4-1,TRBJ2-5,TGCGCCAGCAGCCAAGGCAACGGACGTGGACAGAAAGAGACCCAGTACTTC,CASSQGNGRGQKETQYF
TRBD1,once,TRBV5-4,TRBJ2-1,TGTGCCAGCAGAAAGCGGGACAGGGACACCTACAATGAGCAGTTCTTC,CASRKRDRDTYNEQFF
-,few,TRBV12-5,TRBJ2-5,TGTGCTAGTGGTTTGGGGCAGGGAGGAGGGGAGACCCAGTACTTC,CASGLGQGGGETQYF
TRBD1,-,TRBV28,TRBJ1-3,TGTGCCAGCAGTTTATGGGAAGGGGTGGGGACAGGACGAAACACCATATATTTT,CASSLWEGVGTGRNTIYF
-,-,TRBV5-4,TRBJ2-1,TGTGCCAGCAGCTTGGGATTGGCCAACAATGAGCAGTTCTTC,CASSLGLANNEQFF
-,-,TRBV9,TRBJ1-1,TGTGCCAGCAGCGACGGTGGACAGACCAGAACAGAAGCTTTCTTT,CASSDGGQTRTEAFF
-,few,TRBV2,TRBJ1-5,TGTGCCAGCGCCGCGTGGGAGGATCAGCCCCAGCATTTT,CASAAWEDQPQHF
-,-,TRBV7-3,TRBJ1-1,TGTGTCAGCAGCCATACATGGAACACTGAAGCTTTCTTT,CVSSHTWNTEAFF
-,few,TRBV5-4,TRBJ2-7,TGTGCCAGCAGCTTGCAGGGTTCCTACGAGCAGTACTTC,CASSLQGSYEQYF
TRBD2,-,TRBV4-2,TRBJ2-7,TGTGCCAGCAGCCAAGAGGGGCGGGGGGGTTCCTACGAGCAGTACTTC,CASSQEGRGGSYEQYF
-,few,TRBV7-9,TRBJ2-1,TGTGCCAGCAGCCCTTCCTCGAGAGGGACTTTGGATGAGCAGTTCTTC,CASSPSSRGTLDEQFF
-,-,TRBV28,TRBJ2-7,TGTGCCAGCAGGGAGACAGTCTTCCCTTACGAGCAGTACTTC,CASRETVFPYEQYF
-,few,TRBV19,TRBJ1-1,TGTGCCAGCAACGACGACAGCTTGAACACTGAAGCTTTCTTT,CASNDDSLNTEAFF
TRBD1,-,TRBV27,TRBJ2-5,TGTGCCAGCAGAAGGACAGGGGGCCAGGAGACCCAGTACTTC,CASRRTGGQETQYF
-,few,TRBV7-2,TRBJ2-1,TGTGCCAGCAGTTTCACCGGGACTTCCTCCTACAATGAGCAGTTCTTC,CASSFTGTSSYNEQFF
-,-,TRBV7-8,TRBJ1-1,TGTGCCAGCAGCCCCCCTCACCTCCGACGGGAGACTGAAGCTTTCTTT,CASSPPHLRRETEAFF
TRBD1,few,TRBV7-9,TRBJ2-2,TGTTCCAGCAGCTCAACAGGGGGCAAGCTGTTTTTT,CSSSSTGGKLFF
-,-,TRBV7-2,TRBJ1-1,TGTGCCAGCAGCTTTTTCCCGGTGGAGACTGAAGCTTTCTTT,CASSFFPVETEAFF
TRBD2,once,TRBV2,TRBJ2-2,TGTGCCAGCCAAGCGGGACTCCCCCCCACCGGGGAGCTGTTTTTT,CASQAGLPPTGELFF
TRBD1,-,TRBV28,TRBJ1-2,TGTGCCAGCAGCCTTAGGGGGACAGGGGTCGGTTTTGGCTACACCTTC,CASSLRGTGVGFGYTF
-,-,TRBV4-1,TRBJ2-7,TGCGCCAGCGGATGGACAGTCTCCTACGAGCAGTACTTC,CASGWTVSYEQYF
-,-,TRBV28,TRBJ2-7,TGTGCCAGCAGTCACGGGAAACGTCGCTACGAGCAGTACTTC,CASSHGKRRYEQYF
-,-,TRBV30,TRBJ1-1,TGTGCTTCGGGACAACCGAACACTGAAGCTTTCTTT,CASGQPNTEAFF
TRBD2,-,TRBV28,TRBJ2-7,TGTGCCAGCAGACAGGGACTAGCGGGAGCGTACGAGCAGTACTTC,CASRQGLAGAYEQYF
TRBD1,once,TRBV28,TRBJ2-3,TGTGCCAGCAGCGGACAGGGGTTCACAGATACGCAGTATTTT,CASSGQGFTDTQYF
-,-,TRBV11-1,TRBJ1-2,TGTGCCAGCAGCCCGAGGGAGTCTACTAATGGCTACACCTTC,CASSPRESTNGYTF
TRBD2,-,TRBV11-1,TRBJ2-6,TGTGCCAGCAGCTTAGGCCGAAGACTAGCGGTCTCTGGGGCCAACGTCCTGACTTTC,CASSLGRRLAVSGANVLTF
-,-,TRBV6-5,TRBJ1-3,TGTGCCAGTCACAGCTCTGGAAACACCATATATTTT,CASHSSGNTIYF
TRBD1,-,TRBV28,TRBJ1-2,TGTGCCAGCAGTTTTGGACAGGGTTTAGCTAACTATGGCTACACCTTC,CASSFGQGLANYGYTF
-,-,TRBV19,TRBJ1-2,TGTGCCAGTAGTATTTCCCCCGGGACTTTTCTATATGGCTACACCTTC,CASSISPGTFLYGYTF
TRBD2,-,TRBV6-1,TRBJ2-3,TGTGCCAGTGGACTAGACACAGATACGCAGTATTTT,CASGLDTDTQYF
TRBD1,-,TRBV7-9,TRBJ2-7,TGTGCCAGCAGCTTCAGGAGGACAGGAGAGCAGTACTTC,CASSFRRTGEQYF
TRBD2,-,TRBV9,TRBJ2-1,TGTGCCAGCAGCGTAGTTGGCGGGAGGGACCTCAATGAGCAGTTCTTC,CASSVVGGRDLNEQFF
TRBD2,-,TRBV7-6,TRBJ2-1,TGTGCCAGCAGTGGCCGGGAGGGCTCCTACAATGAGCAGTTCTTC,CASSGREGSYNEQFF
TRBD1,-,TRBV6-1,TRBJ1-4,TGTGCCAGCAGTGAAACCGACAGGGGCCTAGTGGGGGTTAATGAAAAACTGTTTTTT,CASSETDRGLVGVNEKLFF
TRBD1,-,TRBV11-2,TRBJ1-2,TGTGCCAGCAGCTTAAGGTCCAGTCCCGGGACAGGGATCGGCGGCTACACCTTC,CASSLRSSPGTGIGGYTF
TRBD1,-,TRBV7-9,TRBJ1-1,TGTGCCAGCAGCCCGCGGGACAGGGGGCGCGGCACTGAAGCTTTCTTT,CASSPRDRGRGTEAFF
TRBD1,-,TRBV6-5,TRBJ1-1,TGTGCCAGCAGTTTAACGGGACAGGGAAGAACTGAAGCTTTCTTT,CASSLTGQGRTEAFF
TRBD2,once,TRBV28,TRBJ2-1,TGTGCCAGCACCATAGCGGGACCTAGTGATGAGCAGTTCTTC,CASTIAGPSDEQFF
-,-,TRBV19,TRBJ1-1,TGTGCCAGTACCTTGAACAGGGCGATGAACACTGAAGCTTTCTTT,CASTLNRAMNTEAFF
-,-,TRBV11-2,TRBJ2-7,TGTGCCAGCAGCTTAGAGGGGACAAACTCCTACGAGCAGTACTTC,CASSLEGTNSYEQYF
-,once,TRBV7-7,TRBJ2-5,TGTGCCAGCAGCTTAGTACTAGCAGGGGAGACCCAGTACTTC,CASSLVLAGETQYF
-,few,TRBV11-2,TRBJ1-1,TGTGCCAGCAGCTCACAGGGCGAACTTTTGAACACTGAAGCTTTCTTT,CASSSQGELLNTEAFF
TRBD1,-,TRBV5-8,TRBJ1-5,TGTGCCAGCAGCCCGTGGACAGGGGTCAATCAGCCCCAGCATTTT,CASSPWTGVNQPQHF
TRBD1,-,TRBV27,TRBJ1-2,TGTGCCAGCACTTTTATTGGGACAGGGATTACAGGCTACACCTTC,CASTFIGTGITGYTF
-,-,TRBV11-1,TRBJ1-2,TGTGCCAGCAGCCAGGCAGGGATCTATGGCTACACCTTC,CASSQAGIYGYTF
-,-,TRBV7-3,TRBJ2-3,TGTGCCAGCAGCTTGTCGAGCGGAGATACGCAGTATTTT,CASSLSSGDTQYF
TRBD1,-,TRBV11-2,TRBJ2-7,TGTGCCAGCAGCAGATGGACAGGGACCTACGAGCAGTACTTC,CASSRWTGTYEQYF
-,-,TRBV5-1,TRBJ2-3,TGCGCCAGCAGCTCTGACAGAATCGCAGATACGCAGTATTTT,CASSSDRIADTQYF
TRBD2,few,TRBV28,TRBJ2-6,TGTGCCAGCACGGGGGGACCCCCCTCTGGGGCCAACGTCCTGACTTTC,CASTGGPPSGANVLTF